This T cell receptor (beta chain) was sequenced in a study of identical twins (dated by TCRdb to 2016 to 2017). Looking at the study overall: TCR alpha and beta repertoires from monozygotic twins, unrelated adults of various ages and cord blood were deep-sequenced to test whether fetal clonotypes persist. To rule out contamination, the twin experiments were replicated at different times with different library preparation protocols. On the study overall, not on this receptor specifically: In monozygotic twins, out-of-frame TCR alpha sharing was systematically underestimated by recombination models, although the models agreed with sharing between unrelated individuals. Fewer insertions were carried by abundant cord blood beta clonotypes; a weaker similar trend was observed in young adult naive repertoires, while no such trend was observed in memory repertoires. In beta out-of-frame sequences, excess twin sharing was weaker, because having fewer shared sequences lowered the signal-to-noise ratio. Because the same donors could not be followed over many years, the conclusions depended on cross-sectional statistical analysis. Invariant T cells such as MAIT and iNKT could partly confound zero-insertion analyses, although diverse VJ usage argued against such confounding for most clonotypes. Compared with coincidental sharing between unrelated individuals, out-of-frame TCR alpha sequences shared between twins showed an excess of sequences with low generation probability.

Libraries were constructed by 5' RACE. Sequencing relied on an Illumina HiSeq 2000. Template switching introduced a universal primer binding site; the final cDNA contained a unique molecular identifier, enabling accurate counting of TCR cDNA molecules. Specific primers in the conserved constant-segment region were used to synthesize first-strand cDNA for TCR alpha and beta chains. To control for contamination, every cDNA library was double barcoded, receiving both a SMART-Mk sample barcode and Illumina barcodes. TruSeq adapter sequences and Illumina sample barcodes were added in two successive PCR steps. Sequencing of the TCR alpha and beta cDNA libraries was done on the Illumina HiSeq platform using custom primers. The source study handled its data this way. Raw reads were processed with MiGEC to extract unique molecular identifiers, and MiXCR was used to determine CDR3 positions. Recombination models were inferred per individual with the repgenHMM and IGoR tools using an EM algorithm. The tcR package in R was used for shared clonotype analysis, with sharing normalized by the product of cloneset sizes. To study raw recombination free of thymic and clonal selection effects, out-of-frame nonproductive sequences were analyzed. Through fastp at Q25 and MiXCR, TCRdb rebuilt clones from the public reads, retaining in-frame beta chains. Rows are unified per CDR3 protein, each entry keeping the most common DNA and genes. The V and J calls, along with clone size, are taken from TCRdb and not from the paper's own processing. The sample records about 660,000 distinct CDR3 sequences, under 9% of which are singletons. The top ten constitute 0.75% to 1% of the sample.

V and J are truncated by 7 bases and 9 bases respectively, leaving an intervening sequence of 16 bases. CDR1 and CDR2 (MDHEN, SYDVKM) derive from the germline V gene. Measured from the cysteine to the phenylalanine, the CDR3 is 13 residues long. Just the 39-base CDR3 DNA is kept, in frame starting at base 1. The table lists this clonotype with many counts. Its antigen remains undetermined. No much larger clonotype is one base removed from it; base qualities were not supplied. Only healthy Caucasian donors were included. The twin cohort consisted of three pairs of female monozygotic twins, all aged roughly 18 to 30 years. Peripheral blood mononuclear cells were the source from which RNA for the TCR libraries was isolated. Separately, the same data were catalogued under a study of yellow fever vaccine responses in identical twins. That second publication adds: The authors reported that the T cell response to vaccination in identical twins appeared partly convergent and partly personalized. Focusing on identical twins, the study followed the T cell clones that responded to the vaccine, and did so with precision.

This TCR was recovered from a woman younger than 35 in good health. Recombination connected TRBV28 to TRBJ2-1; TRBD1 is a weak D gene call, 6 bases matching. Sequenced material: PBMCs. The CDR3: CASTLPTGLEQFF. The bases are TGTGCCAGCACGCTCCCGACAGGTCTTGAGCAGTTCTTC.